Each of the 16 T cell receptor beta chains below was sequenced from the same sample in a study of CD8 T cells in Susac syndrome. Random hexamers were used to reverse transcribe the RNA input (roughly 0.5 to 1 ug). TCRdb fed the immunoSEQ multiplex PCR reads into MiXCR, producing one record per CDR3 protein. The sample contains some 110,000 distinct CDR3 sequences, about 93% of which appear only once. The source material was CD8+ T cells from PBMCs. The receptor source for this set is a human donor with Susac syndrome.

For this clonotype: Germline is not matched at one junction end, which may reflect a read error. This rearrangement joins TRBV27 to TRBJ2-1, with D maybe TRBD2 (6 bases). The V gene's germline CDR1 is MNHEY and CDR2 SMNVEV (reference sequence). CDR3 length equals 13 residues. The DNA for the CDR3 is TGTGCCAGCAGCAATAAACGGGGTGTCGAGCGGGTCTTC. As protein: CASSNKRGVERVF.

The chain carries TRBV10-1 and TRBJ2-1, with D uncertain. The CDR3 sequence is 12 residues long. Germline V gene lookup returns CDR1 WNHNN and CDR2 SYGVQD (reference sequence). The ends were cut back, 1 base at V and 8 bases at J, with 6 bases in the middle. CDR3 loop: CASSEFLDEQFF. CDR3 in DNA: TGCGCCAGCAGTGAGTTTTTGGATGAGCAGTTCTTC.

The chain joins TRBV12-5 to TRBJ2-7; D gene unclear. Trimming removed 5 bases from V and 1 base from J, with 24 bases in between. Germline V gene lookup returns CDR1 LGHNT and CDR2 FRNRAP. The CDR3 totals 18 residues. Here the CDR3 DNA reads TGTGCTAGTGGTCAGACCATAAAGGTCGGGTGGGAATCCTACGAGCAGTACTTC. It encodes CASGQTIKVGWESYEQYF.

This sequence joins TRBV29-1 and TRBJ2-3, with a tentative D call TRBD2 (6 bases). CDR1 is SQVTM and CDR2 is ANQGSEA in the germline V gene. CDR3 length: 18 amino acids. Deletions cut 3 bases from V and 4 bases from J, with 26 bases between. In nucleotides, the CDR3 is TGCAGCGTTGATCCTCCAAGGGAGGCGATATGGGGAGCAGATACGCAGTATTTT. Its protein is CSVDPPREAIWGADTQYF.

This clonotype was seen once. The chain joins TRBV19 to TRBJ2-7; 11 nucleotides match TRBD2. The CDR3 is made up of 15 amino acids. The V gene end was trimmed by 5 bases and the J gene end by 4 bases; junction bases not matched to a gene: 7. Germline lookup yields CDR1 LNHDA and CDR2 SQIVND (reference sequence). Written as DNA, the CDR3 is TGTGCCAGTAGTTGGGGGACTAGCGGATCATACGAGCAGTACTTC. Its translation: CASSWGTSGSYEQYF.

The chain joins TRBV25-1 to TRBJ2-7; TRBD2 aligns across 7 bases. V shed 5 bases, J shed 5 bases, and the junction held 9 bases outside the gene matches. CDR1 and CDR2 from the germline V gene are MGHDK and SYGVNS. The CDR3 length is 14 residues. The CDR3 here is CASSSWGGVNEQYF. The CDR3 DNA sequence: TGTGCCAGCAGTTCCTGGGGGGGAGTCAACGAGCAGTACTTC.

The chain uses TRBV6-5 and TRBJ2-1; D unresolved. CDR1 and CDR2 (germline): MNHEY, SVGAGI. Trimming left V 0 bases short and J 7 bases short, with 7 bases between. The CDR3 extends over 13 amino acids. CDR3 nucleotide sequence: TGTGCCAGCAGTTACTCAGACTGGAATGAGCAGTTCTTC. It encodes CASSYSDWNEQFF.

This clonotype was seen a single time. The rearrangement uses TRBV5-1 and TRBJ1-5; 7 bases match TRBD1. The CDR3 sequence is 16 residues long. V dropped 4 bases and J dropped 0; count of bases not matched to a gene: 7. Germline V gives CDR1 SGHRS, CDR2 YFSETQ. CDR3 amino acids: CASSPGQAYSNQPQHF. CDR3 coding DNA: TGCGCCAGCAGCCCCGGACAGGCTTATAGCAATCAGCCCCAGCATTTT.

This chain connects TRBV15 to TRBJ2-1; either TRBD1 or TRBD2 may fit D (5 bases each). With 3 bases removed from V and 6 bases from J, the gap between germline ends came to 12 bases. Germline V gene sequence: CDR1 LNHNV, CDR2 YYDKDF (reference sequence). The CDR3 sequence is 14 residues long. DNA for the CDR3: TGTGCCACCAGCAGGGGGGAGCCTTTCAATGAGCAGTTCTTC. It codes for CATSRGEPFNEQFF.

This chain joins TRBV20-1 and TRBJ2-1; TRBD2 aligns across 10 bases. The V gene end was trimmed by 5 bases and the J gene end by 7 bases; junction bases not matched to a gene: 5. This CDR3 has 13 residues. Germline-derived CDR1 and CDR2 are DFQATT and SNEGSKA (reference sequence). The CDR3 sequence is CSAGAGGPNEQFF. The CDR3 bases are TGCAGTGCTGGAGCGGGGGGGCCGAATGAGCAGTTCTTC.

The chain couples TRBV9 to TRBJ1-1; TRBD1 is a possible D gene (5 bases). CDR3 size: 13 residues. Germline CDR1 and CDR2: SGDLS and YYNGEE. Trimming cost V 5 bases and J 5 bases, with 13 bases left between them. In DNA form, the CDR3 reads TGTGCCAGCAGTCCCGTGGGGGTAACTGAAGCTTTCTTT. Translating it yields CASSPVGVTEAFF.

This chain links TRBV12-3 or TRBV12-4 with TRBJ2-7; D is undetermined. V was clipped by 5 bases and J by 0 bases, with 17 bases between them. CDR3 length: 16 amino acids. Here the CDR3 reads CASSLTDPISSYEQYF. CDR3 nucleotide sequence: TGTGCCAGCAGTCTTACTGATCCGATAAGCTCCTACGAGCAGTACTTC.

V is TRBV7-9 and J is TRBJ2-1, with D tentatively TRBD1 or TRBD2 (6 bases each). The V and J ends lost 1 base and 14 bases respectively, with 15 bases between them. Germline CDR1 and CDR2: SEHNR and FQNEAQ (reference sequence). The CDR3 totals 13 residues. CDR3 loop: CASSLEGGSQKFF. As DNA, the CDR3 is TGTGCCAGCAGCTTAGAAGGGGGGTCCCAAAAGTTCTTC.

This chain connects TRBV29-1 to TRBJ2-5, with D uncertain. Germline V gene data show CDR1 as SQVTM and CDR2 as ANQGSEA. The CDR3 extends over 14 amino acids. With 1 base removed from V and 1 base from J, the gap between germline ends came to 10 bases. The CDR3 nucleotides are TGCAGCGTTGAAGGGCTAAGACCCCAAGAGACCCAGTACTTC. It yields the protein CSVEGLRPQETQYF.

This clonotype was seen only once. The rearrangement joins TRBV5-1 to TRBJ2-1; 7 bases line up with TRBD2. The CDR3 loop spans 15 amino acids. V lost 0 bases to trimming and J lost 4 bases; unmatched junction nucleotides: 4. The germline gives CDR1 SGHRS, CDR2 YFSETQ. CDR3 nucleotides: TGCGCCAGCAGCTTGGGCCAGGGACTATACAATGAGCAGTTCTTC. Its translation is CASSLGQGLYNEQFF. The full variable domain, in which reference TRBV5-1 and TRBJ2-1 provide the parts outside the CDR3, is KAGVTQTPRYLIKTRGQQVTLSCSPISGHRSVSWYQQTPGQGLQFLFEYFSETQRNKGNFPGRFSGRQFSNSRSEMNVSTLELGDSALYLCASSLGQGLYNEQFFGPGTRLTVL.

The CDR3 reads CASSPPSQETQYF. The DNA for the CDR3 is TGTGCCAGCTCACCACCGTCCCAAGAGACCCAGTACTTC. The rearrangement joins TRBV18 to TRBJ2-5; D gene ambiguous. Trimming took off 0 bases at V and 1 base at J, with 3 bases between the two ends. The germline CDR1 and CDR2 sequences are KGHSH and LQKENI. The CDR3 length is 13 residues.